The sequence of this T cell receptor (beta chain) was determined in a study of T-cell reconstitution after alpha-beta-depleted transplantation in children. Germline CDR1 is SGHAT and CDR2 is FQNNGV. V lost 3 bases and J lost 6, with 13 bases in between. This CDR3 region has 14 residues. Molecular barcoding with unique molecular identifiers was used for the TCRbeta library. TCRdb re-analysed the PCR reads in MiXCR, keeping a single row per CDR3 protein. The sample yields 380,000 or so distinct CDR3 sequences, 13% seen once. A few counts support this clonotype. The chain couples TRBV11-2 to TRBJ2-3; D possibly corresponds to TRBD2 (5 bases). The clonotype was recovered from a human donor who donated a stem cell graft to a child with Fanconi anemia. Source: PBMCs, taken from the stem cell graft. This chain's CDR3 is CASSFQPQRDTQYF. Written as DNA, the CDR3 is TGTGCCAGCAGCTTCCAGCCGCAGCGGGATACGCAGTATTTT.